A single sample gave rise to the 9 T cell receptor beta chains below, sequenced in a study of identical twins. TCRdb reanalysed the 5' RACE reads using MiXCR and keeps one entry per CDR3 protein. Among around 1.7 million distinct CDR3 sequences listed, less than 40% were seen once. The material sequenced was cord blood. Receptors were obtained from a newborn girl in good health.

CDR3 sequence: CSARSPSGGAINEQFF. The CDR3 region has the DNA TGCAGTGCTAGATCGCCTAGCGGGGGGGCCATAAATGAGCAGTTCTTC. This chain connects TRBV20-1 to TRBJ2-1; 12 nucleotides line up with TRBD2. Trimming took 2 bases from V and 7 from J; bases not matched to a gene: 9. This CDR3 is built from 16 residues. The V gene's germline CDR1 is DFQATT and CDR2 SNEGSKA (reference sequence).

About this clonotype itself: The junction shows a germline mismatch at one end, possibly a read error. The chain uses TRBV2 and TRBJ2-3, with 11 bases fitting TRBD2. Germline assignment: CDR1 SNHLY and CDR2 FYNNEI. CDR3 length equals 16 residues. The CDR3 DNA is TGTGCCTGCAGACTCACCACTAGCGGGAGTACAGATACGCAGTATTTT. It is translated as CACRLTTSGSTDTQYF.

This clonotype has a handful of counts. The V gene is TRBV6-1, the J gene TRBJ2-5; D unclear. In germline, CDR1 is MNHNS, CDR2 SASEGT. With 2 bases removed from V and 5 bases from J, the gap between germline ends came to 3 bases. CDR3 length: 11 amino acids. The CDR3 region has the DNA TGTGCCAGCAGTGAACACGAGACCCAGTACTTC. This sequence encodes CASSEHETQYF.

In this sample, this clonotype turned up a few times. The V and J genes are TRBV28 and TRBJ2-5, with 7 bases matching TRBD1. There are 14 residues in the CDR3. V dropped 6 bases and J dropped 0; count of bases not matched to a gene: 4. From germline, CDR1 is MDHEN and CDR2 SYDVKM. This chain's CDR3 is CASRTQGYQETQYF. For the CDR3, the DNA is TGTGCCAGCAGGACACAGGGGTACCAAGAGACCCAGTACTTC.

CDR3 region: CSTGQGVNQPQHF. As DNA, the CDR3 is TGCAGCACGGGACAGGGGGTTAATCAGCCCCAGCATTTT. The gene calls are TRBV20-1 and TRBJ1-5; 11 bases match TRBD1. Germline CDR1 and CDR2: DFQATT and SNEGSKA (reference sequence). CDR3 size: 13 residues.

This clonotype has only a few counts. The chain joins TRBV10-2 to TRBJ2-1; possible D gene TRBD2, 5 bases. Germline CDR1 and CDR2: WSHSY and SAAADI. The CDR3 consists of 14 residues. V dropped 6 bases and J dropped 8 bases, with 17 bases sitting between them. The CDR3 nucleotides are TGCGCCAGCAGGGGCTTCGGAGGTCTCGATGAGCAGTTCTTC. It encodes CASRGFGGLDEQFF.

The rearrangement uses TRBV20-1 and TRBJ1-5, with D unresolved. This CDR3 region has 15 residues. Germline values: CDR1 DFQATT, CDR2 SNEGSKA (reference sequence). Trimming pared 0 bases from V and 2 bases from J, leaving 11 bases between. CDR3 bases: TGCAGTGCTAGAGATCTACTCGGGGGCAATCAGCCCCAGCATTTT. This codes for CSARDLLGGNQPQHF.

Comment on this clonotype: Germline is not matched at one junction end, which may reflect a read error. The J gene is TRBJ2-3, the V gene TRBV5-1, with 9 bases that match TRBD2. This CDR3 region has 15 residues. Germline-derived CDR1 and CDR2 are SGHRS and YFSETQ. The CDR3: CASSLDSGGTDRQYF. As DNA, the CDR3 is TGCGCCAGCAGCTTGGATAGCGGGGGCACAGATAGGCAGTATTTT. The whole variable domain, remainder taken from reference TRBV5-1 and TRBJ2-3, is KAGVTQTPRYLIKTRGQQVTLSCSPISGHRSVSWYQQTPGQGLQFLFEYFSETQRNKGNFPGRFSGRQFSNSRSEMNVSTLELGDSALYLCASSLDSGGTDRQYFGPGTRLTVL.

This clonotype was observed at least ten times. For the CDR3, the DNA is TGTGCCAGCAGGGGTTGGGTGGAATCCTACGAGCAGTACTTC. This sequence encodes CASRGWVESYEQYF. J is TRBJ2-7 and V is TRBV28; D gene unclear. V was trimmed by 6 bases and J by 1 base, leaving 13 bases between them. CDR1 and CDR2 (germline): MDHEN, SYDVKM. The CDR3 has 14 residues. Drawing the rest from reference TRBV28 and TRBJ2-7, the complete variable domain is DVKVTQSSRYLVKRTGEKVFLECVQDMDHENMFWYRQDPGLGLRLIYFSYDVKMKEKGDIPEGYSVSREKKERFSLILESASTNQTSMYLCASRGWVESYEQYFGPGTRLTVT.